These 5 T cell receptor beta chains originate from one sample sequenced in a study of T cells in Graves' hyperthyroidism and ophthalmopathy. RNA transcripts gave rise to amplified TCR beta CDR3 regions. TCR CDR3 underwent first-round RT-PCR with the HTBI primer set. Each CDR3 protein gets one entry after TCRdb re-called the multiplex PCR reads with MiXCR. Found here are approximately 870,000 distinct CDR3 sequences, over 35% of them singletons; the top ten hold roughly 8.3%. Sequencing was carried out using blood. The receptors were sampled from a man between 18 and 29 years old with Graves' hyperthyroidism.

This clonotype was picked up a small number of times. The rearrangement links TRBV9 to TRBJ1-1; tentative D call: TRBD1 (5 bases). Trimming cost V 0 bases and J 8 bases, with 11 bases left between them. The germline V gene has CDR1 SGDLS and CDR2 YYNGEE. The CDR3 extends over 13 amino acids. The CDR3 nucleotides read TGTGCCAGCAGCGTAGAAGTATGGGGCGAAGCTTTCTTT. It specifies CASSVEVWGEAFF.

This chain links TRBV29-1 with TRBJ2-5, with 9 bases lining up with TRBD1. Germline V gene data show CDR1 as SQVTM and CDR2 as ANQGSEA. The CDR3 extends over 12 amino acids. Trimming cost V 7 bases and J 3 bases; bases outside gene matches: 3. Written as DNA, the CDR3 is TGCAGCGGGGGGACAGGGAAAGAGACCCAGTACTTC. This gives the protein CSGGTGKETQYF.

As for this clonotype: With a much larger clone just one base away, this may be a read error. This chain connects TRBV24-1 to TRBJ2-5, with unresolved D. Per the germline V gene, CDR1 is KGHDR and CDR2 is SFDVKD. With 9 bases removed from V and 5 bases from J, the gap between germline ends came to 12 bases. CDR3 length equals 12 residues. CDR3 DNA: TGTGCCACCGGCCCTTCTGGGGAGACCCAGTACTTC. Its protein product is CATGPSGETQYF.

V is TRBV7-2 and J is TRBJ2-2; D possibly matches TRBD1 or TRBD2 (6 bases each). The V and J ends lost 5 bases and 0 bases respectively, with 10 bases between them. From germline, CDR1 is SGHTA and CDR2 FQGNSA. This CDR3 has 15 amino acids. CDR3: CASSRGTPNTGELFF. For the CDR3, the DNA is TGTGCCAGCAGCCGCGGGACACCGAACACCGGGGAGCTGTTTTTT.

Many counts were recorded for this clonotype. This rearrangement joins TRBV7-6 to TRBJ1-1; 9 nucleotides agree with TRBD1. After removal of 5 bases from V and 2 bases from J, the junction contained 3 bases not matched to a gene. CDR1 is SGHVS and CDR2 is FNYEAQ in the germline V gene. The CDR3 sequence is 14 residues long. The chain's CDR3 is CASSEDRGNTEAFF. The DNA of the CDR3 is TGTGCCAGCAGCGAGGACAGGGGAAACACTGAAGCTTTCTTT. The full variable domain, completed using reference TRBV7-6 and TRBJ1-1, is GAGVSQSPRYKVTKRGQDVALRCDPISGHVSLYWYRQALGQGPEFLTYFNYEAQQDKSGLPNDRFSAERPEGSISTLTIQRTEQRDSAMYRCASSEDRGNTEAFFGQGTRLTVV.